Presented here are 12 T cell receptor beta chains from one specimen sequenced in a study of cytomegalovirus exposure and HLA in healthy donors. The PCR contained 60 Vbeta and 13 Jbeta primers. Profiled with immunoSEQ multiplex PCR; TCRdb holds only in-frame clones, not every one. Of over 150,000 clones in the sample, approximately 80% were seen once. The sequenced sample was PBMCs. The receptors here all came from a woman under 40 in good health and CMV-seronegative.

The chain couples TRBV30 to TRBJ2-2; D not resolved. CDR1 is GTSNPN, CDR2 SVGIG, per germline (reference sequence). V lost 0 bases and J lost 7, with 21 bases in between. This CDR3 comprises 17 residues. CDR3: CAWSVSPQSVYGGELFF. As DNA, the CDR3 is TGTGCCTGGAGTGTTTCCCCCCAAAGTGTTTACGGCGGGGAGCTGTTTTTT.

This clone appeared a single time. Its ends do not fully match the called genes, so a read error is possible. The chain links TRBV30 to TRBJ2-7; D is possibly TRBD2 (7 bases). There are 15 residues in the CDR3. In germline, CDR1 is GTSNPN, CDR2 SVGIG (reference sequence). Here the CDR3 reads CAWSVMGRGLYGQYF. DNA for the CDR3: TGTGCCTGGAGTGTCATGGGGCGGGGGCTCTACGGGCAGTACTTC.

The chain combines TRBV30 with TRBJ2-7; D ambiguous. V lost 1 base and J lost 2, with 12 bases in between. CDR3 length: 14 residues. Looked up from germline, CDR1 is GTSNPN and CDR2 is SVGIG (reference sequence). CDR3 bases: TGTGCCTGGAGTGGGGCACCCCGTCCCTACGAGCAGTACTTC. Translation: CAWSGAPRPYEQYF. Supplemented by reference TRBV30 and TRBJ2-7, the full variable domain reads SQTIHQWPATLVQPVGSPLSLECTVEGTSNPNLYWYRQAAGRGLQLLFYSVGIGQISSEVPQNLSASRPQDRQFILSSKKLLLSDSGFYLCAWSGAPRPYEQYFGPGTRLTVT.

This chain uses TRBV29-1 with TRBJ2-7; 12 nucleotides agree with TRBD2. Germline V gene sequence: CDR1 SQVTM, CDR2 ANQGSEA. The ends lost 5 bases at V and 0 bases at J; junction bases unmatched: 5. This CDR3 region has 15 residues. The CDR3 nucleotides are TGCAGCGTTTTTGGACTAGCGGGACCCTCCTACGAGCAGTACTTC. The encoded protein is CSVFGLAGPSYEQYF.

V usage is TRBV5-1 and J usage is TRBJ2-3; TRBD2 might be the D (5 bases). Germline V gene data show CDR1 as SGHRS and CDR2 as YFSETQ. V was pared by 4 bases and J by 3 bases, with 6 bases between. CDR3 length: 12 amino acids. CDR3 region: CASSLATDTQYF. The CDR3 DNA sequence: TGCGCCAGCAGCCTAGCTACAGATACGCAGTATTTT.

The chain has TRBV28 and TRBJ1-4, with 9 bases that match TRBD1. This CDR3 is 14 amino acids long. Trimming took 6 bases from V and 7 from J; bases not matched to a gene: 6. Germline CDR1 is MDHEN and CDR2 is SYDVKM. The CDR3 loop reads CASRLTGGFEKLFF. The CDR3 DNA sequence: TGTGCCAGCAGACTTACAGGGGGCTTTGAAAAACTGTTTTTT. Drawing the rest from reference TRBV28 and TRBJ1-4, the complete variable domain is DVKVTQSSRYLVKRTGEKVFLECVQDMDHENMFWYRQDPGLGLRLIYFSYDVKMKEKGDIPEGYSVSREKKERFSLILESASTNQTSMYLCASRLTGGFEKLFFGSGTQLSVL.

This clone has just one count. This chain joins TRBV14 and TRBJ2-7; D may be TRBD2 (6 bases). Trimming stripped 0 bases from V and 3 bases from J, with 12 bases between. The CDR3 length is 15 residues. The V gene's germline CDR1 is SGHDN and CDR2 FVKESK. DNA for the CDR3: TGTGCCAGCAGCCAAGAGGGGATTAGCGGCTACGAGCAGTACTTC. Its protein product is CASSQEGISGYEQYF.

The chain combines TRBV6-1 with TRBJ2-7; 9 bases map to TRBD1. The CDR3 is made up of 16 amino acids. Germline CDR1 MNHNS, CDR2 SASEGT. The J segment lost 9 bases and the V segment lost 4 bases, leaving 16 bases of the junction unmatched. The CDR3 coding sequence is TGTGCCAGCAGTGCCGAAGGGACAGGGAGGGTTTTGGGGCAGTACTTC. This translates into CASSAEGTGRVLGQYF.

The chain links TRBV5-4 to TRBJ2-1; a weak D match, TRBD1 (6 bases). CDR3 size: 12 residues. The V end was cut by 5 bases, the J end by 7 bases, with 10 bases between. Germline CDR1 is SGHNT and CDR2 is YYREEE (reference sequence). The CDR3 DNA is TGTGCCAGCAGTTACGGACAGAATGAGCAGTTCTTC. Translated: CASSYGQNEQFF.

V is TRBV30 and J is TRBJ1-4, with 8 bases matching TRBD1. Trimming removed 2 bases from V and 6 bases from J; junction bases left unmatched: 2. Germline V lookup: CDR1 GTSNPN, CDR2 SVGIG (reference sequence). There are 13 residues in the CDR3. The CDR3 nucleotides read TGTGCCTGGAGTCTGACAGGGGATGAAAAACTGTTTTTT. It codes for CAWSLTGDEKLFF.

This clone was observed a few times. V gene TRBV2 combines with J gene TRBJ1-1; 11 nucleotides line up with TRBD1. CDR3 length: 18 amino acids. Germline loops: CDR1 SNHLY, CDR2 FYNNEI. With 7 bases clipped from V and 1 base from J, the junction kept 14 bases outside the gene matches. The CDR3 loop is CASTPQRDRGVRNTEAFF. CDR3 bases: TGTGCCAGCACTCCCCAGCGGGACAGGGGGGTCAGGAACACTGAAGCTTTCTTT.

The rearrangement joins TRBV11-1 to TRBJ2-3, with 10 positions matching TRBD2. Germline-derived CDR1 and CDR2 are SGHAT and FQDESV (reference sequence). The CDR3 loop spans 16 amino acids. V gave up 0 bases and J gave up 1 base; unmatched junction bases: 1. The DNA of the CDR3 is TGTGCCAGCAGCTTAGCTCTAGCGGGGGGCACAGATACGCAGTATTTT. Protein product: CASSLALAGGTDTQYF.